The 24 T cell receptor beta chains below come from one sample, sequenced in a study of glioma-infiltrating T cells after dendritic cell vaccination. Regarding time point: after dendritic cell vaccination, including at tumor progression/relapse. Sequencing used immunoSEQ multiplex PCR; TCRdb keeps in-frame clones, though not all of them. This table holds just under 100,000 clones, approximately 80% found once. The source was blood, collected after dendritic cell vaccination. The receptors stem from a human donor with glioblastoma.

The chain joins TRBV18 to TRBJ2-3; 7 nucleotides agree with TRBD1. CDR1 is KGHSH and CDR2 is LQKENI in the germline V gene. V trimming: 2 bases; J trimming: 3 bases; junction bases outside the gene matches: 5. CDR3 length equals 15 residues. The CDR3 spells CASSPGGQRTDTQYF. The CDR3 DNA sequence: TGTGCCAGCTCACCAGGGGGACAGAGGACAGATACGCAGTATTTT.

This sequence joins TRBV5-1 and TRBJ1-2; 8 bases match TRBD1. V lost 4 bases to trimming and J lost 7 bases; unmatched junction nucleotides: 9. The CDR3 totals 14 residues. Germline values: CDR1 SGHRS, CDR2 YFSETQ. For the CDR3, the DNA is TGCGCCAGCAGCGATGGACAGGGCCACGGTGGCTACACCTTC. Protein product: CASSDGQGHGGYTF.

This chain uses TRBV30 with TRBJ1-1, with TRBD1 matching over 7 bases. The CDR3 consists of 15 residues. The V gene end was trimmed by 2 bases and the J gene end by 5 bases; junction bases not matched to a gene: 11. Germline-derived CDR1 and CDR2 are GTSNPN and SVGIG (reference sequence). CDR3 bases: TGTGCCTGGAGTAGGGGAGAGGGGGCAAGGACTGAAGCTTTCTTT. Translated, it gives CAWSRGEGARTEAFF.

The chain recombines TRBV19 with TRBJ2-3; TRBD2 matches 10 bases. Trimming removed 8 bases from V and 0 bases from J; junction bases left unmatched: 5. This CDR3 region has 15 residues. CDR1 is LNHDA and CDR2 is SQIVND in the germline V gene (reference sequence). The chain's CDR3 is CASGVAGGSTDTQYF. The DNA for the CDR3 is TGTGCCAGTGGGGTAGCGGGAGGAAGCACAGATACGCAGTATTTT.

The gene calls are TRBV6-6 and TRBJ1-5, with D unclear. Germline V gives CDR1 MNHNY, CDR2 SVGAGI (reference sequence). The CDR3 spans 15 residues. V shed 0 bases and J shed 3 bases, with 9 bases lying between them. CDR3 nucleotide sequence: TGTGCCAGCAGTTACTCGGGCCCGTTCAATCAGCCCCAGCATTTT. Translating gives CASSYSGPFNQPQHF.

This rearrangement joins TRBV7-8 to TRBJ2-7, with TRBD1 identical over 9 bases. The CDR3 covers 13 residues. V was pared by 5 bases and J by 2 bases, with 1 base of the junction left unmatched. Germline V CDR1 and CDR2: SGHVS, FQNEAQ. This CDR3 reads CASSRTGAYEQYF. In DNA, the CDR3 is TGTGCCAGCAGCCGGACAGGGGCCTACGAGCAGTACTTC.

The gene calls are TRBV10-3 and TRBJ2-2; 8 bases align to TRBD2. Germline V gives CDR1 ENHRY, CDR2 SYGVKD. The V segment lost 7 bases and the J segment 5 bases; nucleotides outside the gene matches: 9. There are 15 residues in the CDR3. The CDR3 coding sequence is TGTGCCATCACTAGAGCGGGAGACGGTACCGGGGAGCTGTTTTTT. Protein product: CAITRAGDGTGELFF.

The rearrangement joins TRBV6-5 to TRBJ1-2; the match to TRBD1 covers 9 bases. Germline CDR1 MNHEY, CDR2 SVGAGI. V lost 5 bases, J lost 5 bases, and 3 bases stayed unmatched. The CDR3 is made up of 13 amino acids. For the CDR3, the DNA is TGTGCCAGCAGTAGAGGGACAGGGTATGGCTACACCTTC. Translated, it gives CASSRGTGYGYTF.

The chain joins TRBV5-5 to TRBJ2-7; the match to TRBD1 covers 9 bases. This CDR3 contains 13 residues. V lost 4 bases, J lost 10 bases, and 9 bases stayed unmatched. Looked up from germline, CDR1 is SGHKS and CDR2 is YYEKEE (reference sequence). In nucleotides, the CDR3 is TGTGCCAGCAGCACAGGGACAGGGATTCGTCAGTACTTC. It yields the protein CASSTGTGIRQYF. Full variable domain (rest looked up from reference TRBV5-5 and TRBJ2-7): DAGVTQSPTHLIKTRGQQVTLRCSPISGHKSVSWYQQVLGQGPQFIFQYYEKEERGRGNFPDRFSARQFPNYSSELNVNALLLGDSALYLCASSTGTGIRQYFGPGTRLTVT.

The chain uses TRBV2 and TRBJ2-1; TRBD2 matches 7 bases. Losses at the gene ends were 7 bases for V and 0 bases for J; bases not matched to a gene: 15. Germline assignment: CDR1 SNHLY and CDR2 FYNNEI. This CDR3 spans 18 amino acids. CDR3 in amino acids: CASKTGGGQRSSYNEQFF. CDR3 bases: TGTGCCAGCAAAACGGGGGGAGGGCAAAGGAGCTCCTACAATGAGCAGTTCTTC.

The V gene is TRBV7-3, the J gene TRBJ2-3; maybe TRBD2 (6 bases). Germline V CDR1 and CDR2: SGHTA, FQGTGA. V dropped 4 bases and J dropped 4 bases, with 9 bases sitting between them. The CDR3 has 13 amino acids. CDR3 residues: CASSSGGADTQYF. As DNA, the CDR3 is TGTGCCAGCAGCTCCGGAGGGGCAGATACGCAGTATTTT.

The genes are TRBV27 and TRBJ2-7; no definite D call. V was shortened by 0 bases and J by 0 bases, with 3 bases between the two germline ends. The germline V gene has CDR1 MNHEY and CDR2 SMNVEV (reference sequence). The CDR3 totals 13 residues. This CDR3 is CASSLSFSYEQYF. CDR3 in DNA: TGTGCCAGCAGTTTATCCTTCTCCTACGAGCAGTACTTC.

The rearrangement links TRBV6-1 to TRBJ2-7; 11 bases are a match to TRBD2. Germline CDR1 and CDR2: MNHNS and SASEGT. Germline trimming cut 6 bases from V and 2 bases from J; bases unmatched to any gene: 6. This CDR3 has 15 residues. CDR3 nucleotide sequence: TGTGCCAGCAGGGCGACTAGCGGGGCGGCCTACGAGCAGTACTTC. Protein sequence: CASRATSGAAYEQYF.

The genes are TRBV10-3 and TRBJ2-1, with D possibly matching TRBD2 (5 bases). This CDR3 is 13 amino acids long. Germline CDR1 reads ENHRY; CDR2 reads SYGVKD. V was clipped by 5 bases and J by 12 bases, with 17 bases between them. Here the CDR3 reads CAISSTNMTGQFF. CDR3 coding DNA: TGTGCCATCAGTTCGACTAATATGACGGGGCAGTTCTTC.

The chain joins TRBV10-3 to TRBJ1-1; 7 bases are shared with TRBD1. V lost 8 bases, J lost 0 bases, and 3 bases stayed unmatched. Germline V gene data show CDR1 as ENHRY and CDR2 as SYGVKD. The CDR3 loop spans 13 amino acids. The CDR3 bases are TGTGCCATCCAACAGGGGATGAACACTGAAGCTTTCTTT. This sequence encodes CAIQQGMNTEAFF.

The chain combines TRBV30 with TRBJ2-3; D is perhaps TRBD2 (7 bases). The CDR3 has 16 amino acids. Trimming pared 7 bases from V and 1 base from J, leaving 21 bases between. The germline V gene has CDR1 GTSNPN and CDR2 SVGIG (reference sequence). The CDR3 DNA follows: TGTGCCTCTGAGAGGGGGGGCGGGATAGGCACAGATACGCAGTATTTT. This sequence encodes CASERGGGIGTDTQYF.

The chain's CDR3 is CASSISVNQPQHF. DNA for the CDR3: TGCGCCAGCAGCATATCCGTCAATCAGCCCCAGCATTTT. The chain couples TRBV5-1 to TRBJ1-5; D is unresolved. Trimming took off 4 bases at V and 3 bases at J, with 8 bases between the two ends. Germline-derived CDR1 and CDR2 are SGHRS and YFSETQ. This CDR3 contains 13 residues. Variable domain in full (rest from reference TRBV5-1 and TRBJ1-5): KAGVTQTPRYLIKTRGQQVTLSCSPISGHRSVSWYQQTPGQGLQFLFEYFSETQRNKGNFPGRFSGRQFSNSRSEMNVSTLELGDSALYLCASSISVNQPQHFGDGTRLSIL.

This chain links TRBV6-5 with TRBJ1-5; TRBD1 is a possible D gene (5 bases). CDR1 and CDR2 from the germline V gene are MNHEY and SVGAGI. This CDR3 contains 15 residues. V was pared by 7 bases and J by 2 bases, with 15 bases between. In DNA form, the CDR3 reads TGTGCCAGCAAATTAAATTGGGGGGGCAATCAGCCCCAGCATTTT. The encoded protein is CASKLNWGGNQPQHF.

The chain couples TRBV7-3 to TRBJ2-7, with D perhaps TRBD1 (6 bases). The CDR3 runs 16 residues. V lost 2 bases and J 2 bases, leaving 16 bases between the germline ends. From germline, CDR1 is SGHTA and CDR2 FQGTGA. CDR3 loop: CASSLESGGRPYEQYF. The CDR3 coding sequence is TGTGCCAGCAGCTTAGAGTCTGGGGGCCGCCCCTACGAGCAGTACTTC.

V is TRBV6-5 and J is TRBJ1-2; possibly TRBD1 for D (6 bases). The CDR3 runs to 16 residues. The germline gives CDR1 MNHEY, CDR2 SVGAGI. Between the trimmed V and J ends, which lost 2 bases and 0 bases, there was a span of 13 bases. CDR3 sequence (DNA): TGTGCCAGCAGTTACACCTCGACAGGACCTAACTATGGCTACACCTTC. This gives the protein CASSYTSTGPNYGYTF.

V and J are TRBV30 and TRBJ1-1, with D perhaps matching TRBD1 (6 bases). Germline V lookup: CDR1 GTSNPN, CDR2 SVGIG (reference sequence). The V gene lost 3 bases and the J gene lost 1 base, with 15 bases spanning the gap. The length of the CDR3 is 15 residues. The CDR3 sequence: CAWSHWETGNTEAFF. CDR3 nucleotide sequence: TGTGCCTGGAGCCATTGGGAGACAGGGAACACTGAAGCTTTCTTT.

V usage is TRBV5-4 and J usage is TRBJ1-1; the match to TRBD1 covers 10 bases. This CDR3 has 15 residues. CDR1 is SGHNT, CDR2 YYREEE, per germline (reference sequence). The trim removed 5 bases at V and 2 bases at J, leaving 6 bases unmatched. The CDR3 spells CASRQGTGANTEAFF. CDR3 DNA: TGTGCCAGCAGACAGGGGACAGGGGCCAACACTGAAGCTTTCTTT.

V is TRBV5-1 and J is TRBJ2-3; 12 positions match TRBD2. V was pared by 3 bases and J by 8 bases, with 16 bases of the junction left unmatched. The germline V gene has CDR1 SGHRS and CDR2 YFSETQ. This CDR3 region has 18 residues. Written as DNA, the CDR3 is TGCGCCAGCAGCTACCTAGCGGGGGGGGCCCTATCTTTTGTTACGCAGTATTTT. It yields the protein CASSYLAGGALSFVTQYF.

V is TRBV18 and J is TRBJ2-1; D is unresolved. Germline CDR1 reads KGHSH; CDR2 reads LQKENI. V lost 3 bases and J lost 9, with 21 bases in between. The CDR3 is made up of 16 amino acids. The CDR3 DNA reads TGTGCCAGCTCACCCCAACCGGGTCTCATAACGAGTGAGCAGTTCTTC. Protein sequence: CASSPQPGLITSEQFF. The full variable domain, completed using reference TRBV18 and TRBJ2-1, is NAGVMQNPRHLVRRRGQEARLRCSPMKGHSHVYWYRQLPEEGLKFMVYLQKENIIDESGMPKERFSAEFPKEGPSILRIQQVVRGDSAAYFCASSPQPGLITSEQFFGPGTRLTVL.